The following is a T cell receptor beta chain sequence with its context. This sample was taken from a study of blood T cell repertoires in COVID-19. The CDR3 runs to 14 residues. Trimming cost V 6 bases and J 2 bases, with 14 bases left between them. Germline V gene lookup returns CDR1 MNHEY and CDR2 SMNVEV (reference sequence). Adults between roughly 18 and 95 years of age took part from about 24 US areas. The method was immunoSEQ multiplex PCR; TCRdb's version includes in-frame clones alone and lacks a portion of them. The sample lists hundreds of thousands of clones, 80% to 90% occurring once. The source material was PBMCs or T cells enriched from blood (not recorded which). This rearrangement joins TRBV27 to TRBJ2-7, with D hard to call. This receptor was taken from a woman in her forties or fifties who had been exposed to COVID-19. The CDR3 loop is CASRLRAGTYEQYF. The CDR3 DNA follows: TGTGCCAGCAGGTTGAGAGCAGGAACCTACGAGCAGTACTTC.